This passage covers 31 T cell receptor beta chains from one sample sequenced in a study of blood T cell repertoires in COVID-19. TCRdb's table, derived via immunoSEQ multiplex PCR, lists solely in-frame clones and lacks some. The sample carries roughly 400,000 clones, about 89% recorded once. Material: peripheral blood. Source of these receptors: a woman aged 60-70 years with COVID-19, enrolled during active disease.

V and J are TRBV4-2 and TRBJ2-3; TRBD2 agrees at 12 bases. The CDR3 contains 16 residues. Germline trimming cut 0 bases from V and 6 bases from J; bases unmatched to any gene: 4. Per the germline V gene, CDR1 is LGHNA and CDR2 is YNFKEQ. As DNA, the CDR3 is TGTGCCAGCAGCCAAGATGGACTAGCGGGGAGGGATACGCAGTATTTT. It translates to CASSQDGLAGRDTQYF.

CDR3 protein: CASSEDTHRGYNSPLHF. The CDR3 DNA is TGTGCCAGCAGTGAAGACACCCACAGGGGTTATAATTCACCCCTCCACTTT. The chain couples TRBV2 to TRBJ1-6; 7 bases are a match to TRBD1. The CDR3 spans 17 residues. CDR1 is SNHLY and CDR2 is FYNNEI in the germline V gene. The V gene end was trimmed by 1 base and the J gene end by 4 bases; junction bases not matched to a gene: 7. The full variable domain, in which reference TRBV2 and TRBJ1-6 provide the parts outside the CDR3, is EPEVTQTPSHQVTQMGQEVILRCVPISNHLYFYWYRQILGQKVEFLVSFYNNEISEKSEIFDDQFSVERPDGSNFTLKIRSTKLEDSAMYFCASSEDTHRGYNSPLHFGNGTRLTVT.

The chain joins TRBV3-1 (or the pseudogene TRBV3-2) to TRBJ2-7; 14 bases align to TRBD2. The CDR3 has 16 residues. Trimming took 4 bases from V and 5 from J; bases not matched to a gene: 7. The V gene's germline CDR1 is LGHDT and CDR2 YNNKEL (reference sequence). CDR3 in amino acids: CASSLRLAGGTDEQYF. The CDR3 DNA reads as TGTGCCAGCAGCCTCCGACTAGCGGGGGGGACAGACGAGCAGTACTTC.

This clone was detected only a few times. The chain uses TRBV2 and TRBJ2-2, with 7 bases that match TRBD1. With V trimmed by 1 base and J by 4 bases, 3 bases remained unmatched. The CDR3 loop spans 15 amino acids. Germline CDR1 reads SNHLY; CDR2 reads FYNNEI. The CDR3 DNA is TGTGCCAGCAGTGAAGTTGGACAGGCCACCGGGGAGCTGTTTTTT. This translates into CASSEVGQATGELFF.

The sample holds a few counts of this clone. The same CDR3 is also encoded by other DNA sequences in this sample. The CDR3 DNA reads TGTGCCAGCAGCTTAGCGGGCAGCTACGAGCAGTACTTC. Protein: CASSLAGSYEQYF. V and J are TRBV7-2 and TRBJ2-7; unclear D gene. CDR1 is SGHTA, CDR2 FQGNSA, per germline. CDR3 length equals 13 residues. Between the trimmed V and J ends, which lost 0 bases and 3 bases, there was a span of 6 bases.

This clone was observed a handful of times. This sequence joins TRBV6-1 and TRBJ2-3, with a tentative D call TRBD1 (6 bases). This CDR3 comprises 14 residues. Germline CDR1 and CDR2: MNHNS and SASEGT. The V end was cut by 3 bases, the J end by 4 bases, with 11 bases between. Here the CDR3 reads CASSDNRVPDTQYF. CDR3 DNA: TGTGCCAGCAGTGATAACAGGGTCCCAGATACGCAGTATTTT.

The chain's CDR3 is CASSVTATNEKLFF. CDR3 sequence (DNA): TGCGCCAGCAGCGTGACAGCAACTAATGAAAAACTGTTTTTT. The rearrangement joins TRBV5-1 to TRBJ1-4; possibly TRBD1 for D (5 bases). Per germline, CDR1 SGHRS and CDR2 YFSETQ. The V gene lost 4 bases and the J gene lost 0 bases, with 7 bases spanning the gap. The CDR3 sequence is 14 residues long.

The rearrangement links TRBV5-4 to TRBJ1-2; 7 nucleotides align to TRBD1. With V trimmed by 4 bases and J by 2 bases, 5 bases remained unmatched. CDR1 and CDR2 from the germline V gene are SGHNT and YYREEE (reference sequence). This CDR3 spans 14 amino acids. This chain's CDR3 is CASSVGQRNYGYTF. The CDR3 nucleotides are TGTGCCAGCAGCGTGGGACAGCGAAACTATGGCTACACCTTC. Combining the CDR3 with reference TRBV5-4 and TRBJ1-2 gives the whole variable domain ETGVTQSPTHLIKTRGQQVTLRCSSQSGHNTVSWYQQALGQGPQFIFQYYREEENGRGNFPPRFSGLQFPNYSSELNVNALELDDSALYLCASSVGQRNYGYTFGSGTRLTVV.

The gene calls are TRBV5-6 and TRBJ1-2; TRBD1 aligns across 7 bases. The ends lost 3 bases at V and 4 bases at J; junction bases unmatched: 9. CDR1 is SGHDT, CDR2 YYEEEE, per germline. The CDR3 is 15 residues long. As DNA, the CDR3 is TGTGCCAGCAGCTCCTTAACCGGGACAGTCTATGGCTACACCTTC. Its translation: CASSSLTGTVYGYTF.

The chain joins TRBV5-4 to TRBJ2-7; 8 nucleotides agree with TRBD1. CDR1 and CDR2 (germline): SGHNT, YYREEE (reference sequence). This CDR3 has 13 amino acids. The trim removed 4 bases at V and 4 bases at J, leaving 4 bases unmatched. CDR3 nucleotides: TGTGCCAGCAGCGTGGACAGGGAATACGAGCAGTACTTC. Translation: CASSVDREYEQYF.

This clone was observed a handful of times. The chain recombines TRBV3-1 (or the pseudogene TRBV3-2) with TRBJ1-2; 7 nucleotides align to TRBD1. Germline assignment: CDR1 LGHDT and CDR2 YNNKEL (reference sequence). V shed 4 bases and J 5 bases; nucleotides not matched to a gene: 10. This CDR3 is 15 amino acids long. The CDR3 region has the DNA TGTGCCAGCAGCCGCAAGGGACGGGGACAGTATGGCTACACCTTC. The encoded protein is CASSRKGRGQYGYTF.

The sample holds one count of this clone. The rearrangement joins TRBV9 to TRBJ1-2, with 7 bases that match TRBD1. The germline V gene encodes CDR1 SGDLS and CDR2 YYNGEE. The CDR3 covers 16 residues. The trim removed 0 bases at V and 6 bases at J, leaving 11 bases unmatched. CDR3 loop: CASSVEGQGVGNGYTF. The DNA for the CDR3 is TGTGCCAGCAGCGTAGAGGGGCAGGGGGTAGGCAATGGCTACACCTTC.

The chain couples TRBV7-2 to TRBJ1-1; TRBD1 is a possible D gene (6 bases). Trimming shortened V by 6 bases and J by 11 bases, and 16 bases separated the two germline ends. There are 12 residues in the CDR3. Germline V gene sequence: CDR1 SGHTA, CDR2 FQGNSA. The DNA of the CDR3 is TGTGCCAGCAGTACAACGTTCAGGGGCGCTTTCTTT. Its translation: CASSTTFRGAFF.

The V gene is TRBV13, the J gene TRBJ1-1; D perhaps matches TRBD1 (6 bases). V lost 5 bases, J lost 2 bases, and 30 bases lay in between. Germline CDR1 and CDR2: PRHDT and FYEKMQ (reference sequence). This CDR3 is built from 20 residues. The CDR3 DNA reads as TGTGCCAGCAGCCGTAGTCCAAAGGACAGCACGATTTTTCCTAACACTGAAGCTTTCTTT. It codes for CASSRSPKDSTIFPNTEAFF.

This clone was counted once. The genes are TRBV7-3 and TRBJ1-3; D is unclear. The CDR3 is made up of 13 amino acids. V was shortened by 6 bases and J by 3 bases, with 9 bases between the two germline ends. The germline CDR1 and CDR2 sequences are SGHTA and FQGTGA. The CDR3 is CASSFTGGNTIYF. The CDR3 DNA is TGTGCCAGCAGTTTCACGGGTGGAAACACCATATATTTT.

The CDR3 nucleotides read TGTGCCAGCTCATCTCTCGAGGGCACTGAAGCTTTCTTT. It specifies CASSSLEGTEAFF. The rearrangement links TRBV18 to TRBJ1-1; the D is unclear. CDR3 length: 13 amino acids. The germline V gene has CDR1 KGHSH and CDR2 LQKENI. Trimming removed 5 bases from V and 4 bases from J, with 11 bases in between.

V and J are TRBV12-3 or TRBV12-4 and TRBJ1-1; no definite D call. V was cut by 2 bases and J by 5 bases, with 9 bases left in between. This CDR3 spans 13 amino acids. The CDR3 nucleotides are TGTGCCAGCAGTTTAAAGGTGAGGACTGAAGCTTTCTTT. Protein: CASSLKVRTEAFF.

This sequence joins TRBV19 and TRBJ1-5; 9 bases agree with TRBD1. The CDR3 is 17 amino acids. The germline V gene has CDR1 LNHDA and CDR2 SQIVND (reference sequence). V shed 7 bases, J shed 2 bases, and the junction held 12 bases outside the gene matches. CDR3 nucleotides: TGTGCCAGTACCCCCCTAGGGGACAGGGTGGGCAATCAGCCCCAGCATTTT. Translated: CASTPLGDRVGNQPQHF.

The rearrangement uses TRBV30 and TRBJ2-1, with a weak D call TRBD2 (7 bases). Trimming removed 0 bases at V and 2 bases at J, with 14 bases between. The CDR3 has 16 amino acids. Germline V gene data show CDR1 as GTSNPN and CDR2 as SVGIG (reference sequence). CDR3 amino acids: CAWSVPRGGPYNEQFF. DNA for the CDR3: TGTGCCTGGAGTGTCCCAAGGGGGGGCCCCTACAATGAGCAGTTCTTC.

A single count supports this clone. The chain links TRBV9 to TRBJ2-1, with unresolved D. Per the germline V gene, CDR1 is SGDLS and CDR2 is YYNGEE. CDR3 length equals 15 residues. The V gene lost 4 bases and the J gene lost 4 bases, with 15 bases spanning the gap. CDR3 coding DNA: TGTGCCAGCAGCTTCCGTACATCCTCATACAATGAGCAGTTCTTC. This sequence encodes CASSFRTSSYNEQFF.

The chain joins TRBV11-2 to TRBJ2-7, with 7 positions matching TRBD1. The CDR3 totals 14 residues. V lost 0 bases, J lost 3 bases, and 2 bases stayed unmatched. CDR1 and CDR2 (germline): SGHAT, FQNNGV. CDR3 bases: TGTGCCAGCAGCTTAGAATGGGACAGCTACGAGCAGTACTTC. It is translated as CASSLEWDSYEQYF. Full variable domain (missing parts from reference TRBV11-2 and TRBJ2-7): EAGVAQSPRYKIIEKRQSVAFWCNPISGHATLYWYQQILGQGPKLLIQFQNNGVVDDSQLPKDRFSAERLKGVDSTLKIQPAKLEDSAVYLCASSLEWDSYEQYFGPGTRLTVT.

This chain uses TRBV18 with TRBJ1-1; tentative D call: TRBD1 (6 bases). Trimming removed 3 bases from V and 1 base from J, with 9 bases in between. Germline assignment: CDR1 KGHSH and CDR2 LQKENI. CDR3 length equals 14 residues. CDR3 in amino acids: CASSPSTGNTEAFF. In nucleotides, the CDR3 is TGTGCCAGCTCACCTTCGACAGGGAACACTGAAGCTTTCTTT.

This chain joins TRBV28 and TRBJ1-4; D unresolved. From germline, CDR1 is MDHEN and CDR2 SYDVKM. The CDR3 consists of 15 residues. The V gene lost 8 bases and the J gene lost 8 bases, with 21 bases spanning the gap. The CDR3 is CASLPPGSGKEKLFF. The CDR3 nucleotides are TGTGCCAGCCTACCTCCGGGTAGCGGCAAGGAAAAACTGTTTTTT.

V usage is TRBV28 and J usage is TRBJ2-7; weak D call: TRBD2 (5 bases). Germline CDR1 reads MDHEN; CDR2 reads SYDVKM. CDR3 size: 14 residues. V dropped 4 bases and J dropped 2 bases, with 12 bases sitting between them. DNA for the CDR3: TGTGCCAGCAGTTCAGGAGACTATCCCTACGAGCAGTACTTC. Translated, it gives CASSSGDYPYEQYF.

This clone has a single count. The J gene is TRBJ1-1, the V gene TRBV18, with 7 bases identical to TRBD1. V gave up 3 bases and J gave up 1 base; unmatched junction bases: 5. Looked up from germline, CDR1 is KGHSH and CDR2 is LQKENI. The CDR3 covers 15 residues. The CDR3 is CASSPQGTANTEAFF. In DNA form, the CDR3 reads TGTGCCAGCTCACCCCAGGGGACAGCGAACACTGAAGCTTTCTTT.

The chain recombines TRBV20-1 with TRBJ2-3; D uncertain. Trimming removed 6 bases from V and 6 bases from J, with 16 bases in between. The length of the CDR3 is 13 residues. Germline lookup yields CDR1 DFQATT and CDR2 SNEGSKA (reference sequence). CDR3 sequence (DNA): TGCAGTGCCAGTTCGACGGGTGCGGATACGCAGTATTTT. This encodes CSASSTGADTQYF.

The chain is built from TRBV5-5 and TRBJ2-2; possibly TRBD2 for D (6 bases). V dropped 6 bases and J dropped 5 bases, with 17 bases sitting between them. There are 15 residues in the CDR3. Germline CDR1 and CDR2: SGHKS and YYEKEE (reference sequence). The CDR3 protein is CASTLFQGGTGELFF. CDR3 nucleotides: TGTGCCAGCACCCTTTTTCAGGGAGGTACCGGGGAGCTGTTTTTT.

V gene TRBV5-1 combines with J gene TRBJ2-1, with 7 bases matching TRBD1. There are 16 residues in the CDR3. Germline trimming cut 6 bases from V and 7 bases from J; bases unmatched to any gene: 16. Germline assignment: CDR1 SGHRS and CDR2 YFSETQ. The CDR3 DNA is TGCGCCAGCACCCCACCGGGGCGACAGGGAATAAATGAGCAGTTCTTC. It specifies CASTPPGRQGINEQFF.

The CDR3 loop is CASSIPGVARNEQFF. CDR3 coding DNA: TGTGCCAGCAGTATCCCGGGGGTAGCGAGGAATGAGCAGTTCTTC. V is TRBV28 and J is TRBJ2-1; perhaps TRBD2 as D (6 bases). This CDR3 region has 15 residues. Trimming pared 5 bases from V and 7 bases from J, leaving 18 bases between. The germline gives CDR1 MDHEN, CDR2 SYDVKM.

This clone is a singleton in its sample. In the same sample, other DNA sequences code for this CDR3. The V and J genes are TRBV5-1 and TRBJ2-7; D possibly corresponds to TRBD2 (5 bases). V was trimmed by 0 bases and J by 1 base, leaving 8 bases between them. CDR1 is SGHRS, CDR2 YFSETQ, per germline. This CDR3 comprises 14 residues. The CDR3 coding sequence is TGCGCCAGCAGCTTGGACCCGGGATCCTACGAGCAGTACTTC. Residues: CASSLDPGSYEQYF. Full variable domain (rest looked up from reference TRBV5-1 and TRBJ2-7): KAGVTQTPRYLIKTRGQQVTLSCSPISGHRSVSWYQQTPGQGLQFLFEYFSETQRNKGNFPGRFSGRQFSNSRSEMNVSTLELGDSALYLCASSLDPGSYEQYFGPGTRLTVT.

V and J are TRBV6-6 and TRBJ1-4; TRBD1 matches 9 bases. V lost 11 bases to trimming and J lost 3 bases; unmatched junction nucleotides: 7. The CDR3 spans 14 residues. Germline values: CDR1 MNHNY, CDR2 SVGAGI (reference sequence). DNA of the CDR3: TGTGCCGCGGGACAGGGTAGCGCTAATGAAAAACTGTTTTTT. Protein product: CAAGQGSANEKLFF.